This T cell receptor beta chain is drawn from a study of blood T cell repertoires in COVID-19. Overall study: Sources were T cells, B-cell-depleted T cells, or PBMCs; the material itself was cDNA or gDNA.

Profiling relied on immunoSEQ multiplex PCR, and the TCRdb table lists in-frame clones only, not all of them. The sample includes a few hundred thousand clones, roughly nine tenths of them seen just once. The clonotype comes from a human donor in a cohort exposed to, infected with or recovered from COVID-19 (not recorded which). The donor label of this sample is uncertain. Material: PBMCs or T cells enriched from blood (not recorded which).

The DNA of the CDR3 is TGTGCCAGCACCGGGGACAGGGTCACCTACGAGCAGTACTTC. This sequence encodes CASTGDRVTYEQYF. This rearrangement joins TRBV6-6 to TRBJ2-7; 9 nucleotides agree with TRBD1. CDR1 is MNHNY, CDR2 SVGAGI, per germline (reference sequence). The CDR3 loop spans 14 amino acids. The junction had 6 bases not matched to a gene; V was cut back by 7 bases and J by 2 bases.